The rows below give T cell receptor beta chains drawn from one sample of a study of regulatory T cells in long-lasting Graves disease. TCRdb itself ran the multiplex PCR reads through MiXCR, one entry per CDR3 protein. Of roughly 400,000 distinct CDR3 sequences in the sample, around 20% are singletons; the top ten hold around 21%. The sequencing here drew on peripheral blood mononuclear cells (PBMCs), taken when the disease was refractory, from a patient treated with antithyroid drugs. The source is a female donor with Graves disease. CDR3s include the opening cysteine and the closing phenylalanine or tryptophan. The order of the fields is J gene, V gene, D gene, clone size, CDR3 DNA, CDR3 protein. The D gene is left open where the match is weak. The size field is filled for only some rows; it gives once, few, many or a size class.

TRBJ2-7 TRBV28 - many TGTGCCAGCAGGAATGATTACTACGAGCAGTACTTC CASRNDYYEQYF
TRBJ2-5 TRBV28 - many TGTGCCAGCTTGTCGAAGGGGGAGACCCAGTACTTC CASLSKGETQYF
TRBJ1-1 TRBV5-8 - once TGTGCCAGCAGCTTGGAAGTATTGTTGGGCAGGAGAAACACTGAAGCTTTCTTT CASSLEVLLGRRNTEAFF
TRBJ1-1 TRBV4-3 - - TGCGCCAGCAGCCATCTCTTGAACACTGAAGCTTTCTTT CASSHLLNTEAFF
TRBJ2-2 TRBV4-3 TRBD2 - TGCGCCAGCAGCCACCAACTAGCGGTAGGGACCGGGGAGCTGTTTTTT CASSHQLAVGTGELFF
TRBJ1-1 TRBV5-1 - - TGCGCCAGCAGCTTGGAATCGGAGATGAACACTGAAGCTTTCTTT CASSLESEMNTEAFF
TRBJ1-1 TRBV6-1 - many TGTGCCAGCAGAACTAATCCCCCGGAAGCTTTCTTT CASRTNPPEAFF
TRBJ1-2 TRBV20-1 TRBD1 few TGCAGTGCTCCGCGGACAGGGAGGAACTATGGCTACACCTTC CSAPRTGRNYGYTF
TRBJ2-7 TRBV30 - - TGTGCCTCGATTTATGAGGACAAAACCTACGAGCAGTACTTC CASIYEDKTYEQYF
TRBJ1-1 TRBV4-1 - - TGCGCCAGCAGACAGGCGGGGAGCACTGAAGCTTTCTTT CASRQAGSTEAFF
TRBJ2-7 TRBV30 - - TGTGCCTGGAGTAAGGGCTTGGCCTACGAGCAGTACTTC CAWSKGLAYEQYF
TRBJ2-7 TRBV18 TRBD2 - TGTGCCAGCTCACCATCGGGAACGGGAGCGGGATACGAGCAGTACTTC CASSPSGTGAGYEQYF
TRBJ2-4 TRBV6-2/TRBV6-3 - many TGTGCCAGCAGCCGCTTCTTTCTCAGGGGAACCAAAAACATTCAGTACTTC CASSRFFLRGTKNIQYF
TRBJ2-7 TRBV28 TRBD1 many TGTGCCAGCATATCCAACAGGGACAGGAACGAGCAGTACTTC CASISNRDRNEQYF
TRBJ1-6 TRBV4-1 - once TGCGCCAGCAGCCAAGTCGAATCGAGCTCCTATAATTCACCCCTCCACTTT CASSQVESSSYNSPLHF
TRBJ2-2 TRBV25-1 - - TGTGCCAGCAGTGGAGGTATGGGAGTCCGTACCGGGGAGCTGTTTTTT CASSGGMGVRTGELFF
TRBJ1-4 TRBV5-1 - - TGCGCCAGCAGCTTCGCCTCAAATGAAAAACTGTTTTTT CASSFASNEKLFF
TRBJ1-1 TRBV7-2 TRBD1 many TGTGCCAGCAGCTCCGGGGACAGGGTTCGGGCTGAAGCTTTCTTT CASSSGDRVRAEAFF
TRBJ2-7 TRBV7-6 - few TGTGCCAGCAGCTTAGAGCCCGCCTACGAGCAGTACTTC CASSLEPAYEQYF
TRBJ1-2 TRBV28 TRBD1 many TGTGCCAGCAGTGGAACCGGGACAGACTATGGCTACACCTTC CASSGTGTDYGYTF
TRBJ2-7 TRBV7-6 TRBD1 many TGTGCCAGCAGCTCCGGGACAGGGGTCGGAGAGCAGTACTTC CASSSGTGVGEQYF
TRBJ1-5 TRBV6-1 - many TGTGCCAGCAGCTCCGGGGCGTATAGCAATCAGCCCCAGCATTTT CASSSGAYSNQPQHF
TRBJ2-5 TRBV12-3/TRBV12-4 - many TGTGCCAGCAGACCCCCAGCCCAAGAGACCCAGTACTTC CASRPPAQETQYF
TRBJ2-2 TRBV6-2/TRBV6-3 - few TGTGCCAGCAGTTACCTAGCAGGCACCGGGGAGCTGTTTTTT CASSYLAGTGELFF
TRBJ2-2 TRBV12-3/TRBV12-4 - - TGTGCCAGCAGACCATGGTTAGGGCCGAACACCGGGGAGCTGTTTTTT CASRPWLGPNTGELFF
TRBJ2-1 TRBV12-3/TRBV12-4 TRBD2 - TGTGCCAGCAGTTTAAGGGGACTAGCGGGAGGGTCCAGCTACAATGAGCAGTTCTTC CASSLRGLAGGSSYNEQFF
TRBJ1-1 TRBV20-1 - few TGCAGTGCTAGAGATCGAAGCTCTGAAGCTTTCTTT CSARDRSSEAFF
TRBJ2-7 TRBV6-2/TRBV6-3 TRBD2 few TGTGCCAGCAGTCTAACTAGCGGGAGGCTGGGGGTGGTCCCCGAGCAGTACTTC CASSLTSGRLGVVPEQYF
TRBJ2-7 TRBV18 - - TGTGCCAGCTCACCAATCGGCGCGGAGGCCTACGAGCAGTACTTC CASSPIGAEAYEQYF
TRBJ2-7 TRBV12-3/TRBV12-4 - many TGTGCCAGCAGTTACGGCTCCGAGCAGTACTTC CASSYGSEQYF
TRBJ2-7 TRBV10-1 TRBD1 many TGCGCCAGCGGGACAGGTCCCTACGAGCAGTACTTC CASGTGPYEQYF
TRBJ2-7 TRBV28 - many TGTGCCAGCAGTTTAGAGTATGGAGGGTTTCTCTCCTACGAGCAGTACTTC CASSLEYGGFLSYEQYF
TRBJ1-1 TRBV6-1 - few TGTGCCAGCAGAGCCAACCCGGAAGGCTACACTGAAGCTTTCTTT CASRANPEGYTEAFF
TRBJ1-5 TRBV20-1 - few TGCAGTGCTAGAGATGGGGGAAACAATCAGCCCCAGCATTTT CSARDGGNNQPQHF
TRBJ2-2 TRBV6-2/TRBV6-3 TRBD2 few TGTGCCAGCGGAGGAGCGGGAAAAACCGGGGAGCTGTTTTTT CASGGAGKTGELFF
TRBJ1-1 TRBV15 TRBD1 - TGTGCCACCAGCAGAGATCTTCAGGGGGCTTACACTGAAGCTTTCTTT CATSRDLQGAYTEAFF
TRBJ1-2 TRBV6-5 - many TGTGCCAGCAGTTACTCGATGGCAGATCGTTATGGCTACACCTTC CASSYSMADRYGYTF
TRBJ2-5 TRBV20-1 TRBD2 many TGCAGTGCGTGGGGGCTAGCGGGAGGGAAGGTGGAGACCCAGTACTTC CSAWGLAGGKVETQYF
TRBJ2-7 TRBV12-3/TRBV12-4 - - TGTGCCAGCAGCAGGGACTTCGCCTACGAGCAGTACTTC CASSRDFAYEQYF
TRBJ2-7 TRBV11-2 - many TGTGCCAGCAGTCAAACAAGCACCTACGAGCAGTACTTC CASSQTSTYEQYF
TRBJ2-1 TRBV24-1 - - TGTGCCACCAGTGCAACAGGGTCGGTCTACAATGAGCAGTTCTTC CATSATGSVYNEQFF
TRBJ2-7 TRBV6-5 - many TGTGCCAGCAGTTACAAGGCGGCCGCGTCTTCAGGGCAGTACTTC CASSYKAAASSGQYF
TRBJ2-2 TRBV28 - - TGTGCCAGTATGGACTCTTCGAACACCGGGGAGCTGTTTTTT CASMDSSNTGELFF
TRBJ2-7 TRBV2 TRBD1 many TGTGCCAGCAGCGCCGACAGGGCTATCAACGAGCAGTACTTC CASSADRAINEQYF
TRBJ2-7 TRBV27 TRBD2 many TGTGCCAGCAGTTACGGGGGGTTCAACGAGCAGTACTTC CASSYGGFNEQYF
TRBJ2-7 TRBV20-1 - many TGCAGTGCGCATCCACATCAGGGTTTATACGAGCAGTACTTC CSAHPHQGLYEQYF
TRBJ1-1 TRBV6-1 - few TGTGCCAGCAAAAAGGCGGCAGGGGAAGCTTTCTTT CASKKAAGEAFF
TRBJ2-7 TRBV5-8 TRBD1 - TGTGCCAGCAGCGGGGGAACAAGGGACAGGGTATATTCCTACGAGCAGTACTTC CASSGGTRDRVYSYEQYF
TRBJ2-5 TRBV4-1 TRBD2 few TGCGCCAGCAGCCAAATGGGGGGGTACGAGACCCAGTACTTC CASSQMGGYETQYF
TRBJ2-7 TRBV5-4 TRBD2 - TGTGCCAGCAGCTTGGATCTAGCGGGGCCCCCTCACTACGAGCAGTACTTC CASSLDLAGPPHYEQYF
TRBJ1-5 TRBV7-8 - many TGTGCCAGCAGCCCTCAGGGAATTGGGTATCAGCCCCAGCATTTT CASSPQGIGYQPQHF
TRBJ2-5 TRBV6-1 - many TGTGCCAGCAGACAAGTGGGGGGCGGAGAGACCCAGTACTTC CASRQVGGGETQYF
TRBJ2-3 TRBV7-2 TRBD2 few TGTGCCAGCAGCTCACTAGCGGAGCACACAGATACGCAGTATTTT CASSSLAEHTDTQYF
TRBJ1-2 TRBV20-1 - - TGCAGTGTTGGAAGGGGAAACTATGGCTACACCTTC CSVGRGNYGYTF
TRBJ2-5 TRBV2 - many TGTGCCAGCATCGGTCCTCTCCTACAAGAGACCCAGTACTTC CASIGPLLQETQYF